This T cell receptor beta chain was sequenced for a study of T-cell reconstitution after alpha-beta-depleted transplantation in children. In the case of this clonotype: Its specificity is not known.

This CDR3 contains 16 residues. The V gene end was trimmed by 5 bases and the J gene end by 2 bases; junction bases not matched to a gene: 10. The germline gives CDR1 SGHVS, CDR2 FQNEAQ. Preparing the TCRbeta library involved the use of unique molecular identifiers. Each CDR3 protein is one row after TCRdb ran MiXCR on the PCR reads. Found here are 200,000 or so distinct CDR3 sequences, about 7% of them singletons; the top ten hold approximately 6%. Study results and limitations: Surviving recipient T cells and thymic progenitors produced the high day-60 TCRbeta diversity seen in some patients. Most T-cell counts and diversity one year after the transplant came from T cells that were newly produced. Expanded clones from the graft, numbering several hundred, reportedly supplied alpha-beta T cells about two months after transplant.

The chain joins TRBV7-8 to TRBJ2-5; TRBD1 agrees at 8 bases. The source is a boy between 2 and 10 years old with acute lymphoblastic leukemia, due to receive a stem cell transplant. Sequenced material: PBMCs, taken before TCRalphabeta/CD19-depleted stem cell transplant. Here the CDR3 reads CASSRRGTGTQETQYF. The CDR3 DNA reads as TGTGCCAGCAGCCGACGCGGGACAGGCACTCAAGAGACCCAGTACTTC.